This T cell receptor (beta chain) was obtained from a study of T-cell reconstitution after alpha-beta-depleted transplantation in children. In germline, CDR1 is DFQATT, CDR2 SNEGSKA (reference sequence). Trimming took off 5 bases at V and 1 base at J, with 12 bases between the two ends. The CDR3 is 14 residues long. This clonotype was picked up a small number of times. Unique molecular identifiers were used to barcode this TCRbeta library. From the PCR reads, TCRdb called clonotypes with MiXCR, one entry per CDR3 protein. The top ten clones hold around 7.5% of a sample with 330,000 or so distinct CDR3 sequences, around 10% of them seen once.

The clonotype originates from a boy in the first two years of life with acute myeloid leukemia, due to receive a stem cell transplant. The input for sequencing was PBMCs, taken before TCRalphabeta/CD19-depleted stem cell transplant. This rearrangement joins TRBV20-1 to TRBJ2-1; D may match TRBD1 or TRBD2 (5 bases each). Written as DNA, the CDR3 is TGCAGTGCTCAGGGAGTTGGGTCCTACAATGAGCAGTTCTTC. Amino acid sequence: CSAQGVGSYNEQFF.